The text below deals with one T cell receptor beta chain. The antigen is undetermined. Produced via immunoSEQ multiplex PCR; TCRdb's table is partial and in-frame only. The sample shows approximately 40,000 clones, about 83% of them seen only once. The sample originates from a study of OX40 agonist ivuxolimab in advanced cancers. Study-level background: With a range of roughly 23 to 85, age averaged about 58 years, and approximately 83% were male.

Whole-study findings and limits: Among T cells, CD8+ cells averaged more expanded clones than CD4+ cells.

This CDR3 has 14 residues. Germline lookup yields CDR1 SGDLS and CDR2 YYNGEE. The V gene end was trimmed by 0 bases and the J gene end by 7 bases; junction bases not matched to a gene: 3. This receptor was taken from an adult with an advanced solid tumor such as melanoma, head and neck, liver or kidney cancer. The V gene is TRBV9, the J gene TRBJ2-2; 7 bases map to TRBD2. Sequencing was performed on CD4+ or CD8+ T cells sorted from blood, taken in a trial of the OX40 agonist ivuxolimab. The CDR3 DNA reads TGTGCCAGCAGCGTAGCTGGGGGGGGCGGGGAGCTGTTTTTT. Residues: CASSVAGGGGELFF.